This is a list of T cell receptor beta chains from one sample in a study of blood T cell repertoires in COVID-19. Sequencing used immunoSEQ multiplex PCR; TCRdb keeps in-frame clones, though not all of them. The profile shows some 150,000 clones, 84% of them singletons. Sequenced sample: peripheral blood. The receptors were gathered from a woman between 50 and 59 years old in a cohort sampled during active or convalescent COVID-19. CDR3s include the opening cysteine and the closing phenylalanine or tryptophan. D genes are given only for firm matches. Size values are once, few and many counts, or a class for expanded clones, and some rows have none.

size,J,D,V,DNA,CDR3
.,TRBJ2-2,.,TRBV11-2,TGTGCCAGCAGCGTTCTAGGGGCCACCGGGGAGCTGTTTTTT,CASSVLGATGELFF
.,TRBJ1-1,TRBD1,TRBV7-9,TGTGCCAGCAGTCAAAGGACAGGGGCGAGCACTGAAGCTTTCTTT,CASSQRTGASTEAFF
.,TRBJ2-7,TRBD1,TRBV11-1,TGTGCCAGCACCTCCGGTTGGGGACAGGGTTTTAACGAGCAGTACTTC,CASTSGWGQGFNEQYF
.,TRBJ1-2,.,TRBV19,TGTGCCAGTAGTATCAAGACTTCCTATGGCTACACCTTC,CASSIKTSYGYTF
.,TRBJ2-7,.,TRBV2,TGTGCCAGCAGGGTCCCAGGGATTTACGAGCAGTACTTC,CASRVPGIYEQYF
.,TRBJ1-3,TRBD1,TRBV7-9,TGTGCCAGCAGCTTAGTCGACAGGGGGAAAAGCTCTGGAAACACCATATATTTT,CASSLVDRGKSSGNTIYF
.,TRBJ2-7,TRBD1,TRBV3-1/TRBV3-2,TGTGCCAGCAGCCAAGCCTTCAGGACAGGTTACGAGCAGTACTTC,CASSQAFRTGYEQYF
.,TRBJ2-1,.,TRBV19,TGTGCCAGTAGTATCATCCCCGGGAGCTCCTACAATGAGCAGTTCTTC,CASSIIPGSSYNEQFF
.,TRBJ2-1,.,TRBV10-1,TGCGCCAGCAGTGTTTTCGGCAGGGATGAGCAGTTCTTC,CASSVFGRDEQFF
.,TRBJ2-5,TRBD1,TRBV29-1,TGCAGCTTTGGACAGGGTATGGAGACCCAGTACTTC,CSFGQGMETQYF
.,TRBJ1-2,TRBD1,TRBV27,TGTGCCAGCAGTCTGACCGGACAGGCCTATGGCTACACCTTC,CASSLTGQAYGYTF
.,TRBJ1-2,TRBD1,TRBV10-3,TGTGCCATCAGCGAGGGACAGGGAGTAGAGTATGGCTACACCTTC,CAISEGQGVEYGYTF
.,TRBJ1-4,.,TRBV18,TGTGCCAGCTCACCGGCCGTCCTTACCCTCAATGAAAAACTGTTTTTT,CASSPAVLTLNEKLFF
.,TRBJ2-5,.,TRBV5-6,TGTGCCAGCACGAGGGGACGGGAGGAGACCCAGTACTTC,CASTRGREETQYF
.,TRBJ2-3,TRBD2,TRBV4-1,TGCGCCAGCAGCCAAGATGGGCGGGGGGCGACCACAGATACGCAGTATTTT,CASSQDGRGATTDTQYF
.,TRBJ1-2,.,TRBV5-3,TGTGCCAGAAGCTCAAAAACCCGGGACACCCTCCGCCCTAACTATGGCTACACCTTC,CARSSKTRDTLRPNYGYTF
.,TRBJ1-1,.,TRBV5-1,TGCGCCAGCAGCTTGTATCCCGGGGGAGTAGTTGGCAACACTGAAGCTTTCTTT,CASSLYPGGVVGNTEAFF
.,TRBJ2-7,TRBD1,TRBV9,TGTGCCAGCAGCATAACAGGAGGGACAGGGACCTACGAGCAGTACTTC,CASSITGGTGTYEQYF
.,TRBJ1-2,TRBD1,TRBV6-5,TGTGCCAGCAGTTACTCCAGGGGGGAGGGCTACACCTTC,CASSYSRGEGYTF
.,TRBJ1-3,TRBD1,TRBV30,TGTGCCTGGAGTCCGGGACAGGGCAGGCACACCATATATTTT,CAWSPGQGRHTIYF
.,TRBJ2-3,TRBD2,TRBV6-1,TGTGCCAGCAGTGAAGGGCTCGGGGGGGCAGATACGCAGTATTTT,CASSEGLGGADTQYF
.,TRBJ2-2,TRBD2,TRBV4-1,TGCGCCAGCAGCCAAGATAGACTAGCGGGTCCCCGAAGGCTGTTTTTT,CASSQDRLAGPRRLFF
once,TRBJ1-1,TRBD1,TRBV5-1,TGCGCCAGCAGCAACCAGGGGGCCGGAACTGAAGCTTTCTTT,CASSNQGAGTEAFF
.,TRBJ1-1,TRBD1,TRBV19,TGTGCCAGTACCACAGGGGCCTGGAACACTGAAGCTTTCTTT,CASTTGAWNTEAFF
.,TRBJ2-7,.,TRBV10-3,TGTGCCATCAGTGAGCGGGATTACGAGCAGTACTTC,CAISERDYEQYF
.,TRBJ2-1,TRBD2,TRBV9,TGTGCCAGCAGCCCAACTAGCGGGGGGGCCAATGAGCAGTTCTTC,CASSPTSGGANEQFF